What follows are 17 T cell receptor beta chains derived from one specimen sequenced in a study of identical twins. TCRdb called the 5' RACE reads again in MiXCR, with one record for every CDR3 protein. The sample yields a few hundred thousand distinct CDR3 sequences, roughly 9% seen once. The sample comprised naive T cells sorted from blood. The receptors derive from a woman aged 45-65 years in good health.

V is TRBV6-5 and J is TRBJ1-1; 8 bases map to TRBD1. V was pared by 2 bases and J by 8 bases, with 7 bases of the junction left unmatched. This CDR3 has 14 residues. Germline V gives CDR1 MNHEY, CDR2 SVGAGI. CDR3 in DNA: TGTGCCAGCAGTTACCATAGGGACAGGCGGGAAGCTTTCTTT. Residues: CASSYHRDRREAFF.

The J gene is TRBJ2-7, the V gene TRBV7-9; 8 positions match TRBD2. CDR3 length equals 17 residues. Trimming took 4 bases from V and 3 from J; bases not matched to a gene: 14. Germline V CDR1 and CDR2: SEHNR, FQNEAQ (reference sequence). CDR3 nucleotides: TGTGCCAGCAGCTCGACGGGGAGCGGGGGCGGTTTCTACGAGCAGTACTTC. Translating it yields CASSSTGSGGGFYEQYF.

This chain connects TRBV30 to TRBJ2-1; D not resolved. The germline V and J ends were trimmed by 0 bases and 6 bases, with 12 bases remaining between them. Germline V gene lookup returns CDR1 GTSNPN and CDR2 SVGIG (reference sequence). The CDR3 loop spans 14 amino acids. CDR3 protein: CAWSVLRTSNEQFF. CDR3 in DNA: TGTGCCTGGAGTGTACTACGGACCTCCAATGAGCAGTTCTTC.

The chain employs TRBV7-6 and TRBJ2-7; D is perhaps TRBD2 (10 bases). The V and J ends lost 1 base and 4 bases respectively, with 20 bases between them. The CDR3 consists of 17 residues. CDR1 is SGHVS, CDR2 FNYEAQ, per germline. This CDR3 reads CASSLVAGGQGGYEQYF. In DNA form, the CDR3 reads TGTGCCAGCAGCTTAGTAGCGGGGGGACAGGGAGGATACGAGCAGTACTTC.

This clonotype was seen repeatedly, ten times or more. The genes are TRBV4-2 and TRBJ2-5; 9 nucleotides align to TRBD1. The ends lost 2 bases at V and 7 bases at J; junction bases unmatched: 8. The CDR3 extends over 15 amino acids. Germline V lookup: CDR1 LGHNA, CDR2 YNFKEQ. CDR3 region: CASSQTEQGARTQYF. CDR3 nucleotides: TGTGCCAGCAGCCAAACGGAACAGGGGGCGAGGACCCAGTACTTC.

For this clonotype: Germline and junction disagree at one end, which may indicate a read error. The chain recombines TRBV29-1 with TRBJ2-2; 11 nucleotides agree with TRBD1. CDR1 and CDR2 (germline): SQVTM, ANQGSEA. CDR3 length: 15 residues. This CDR3 is CSVRGQGAITGEQFF. In DNA form, the CDR3 reads TGCAGCGTGCGAGGACAGGGGGCAATCACCGGGGAGCAGTTTTTT.

CDR3 coding DNA: TGCGCCAGCAGCTTACAGTCCTTCGGAGATACGCAGTATTTT. Protein product: CASSLQSFGDTQYF. The gene calls are TRBV5-1 and TRBJ2-3; D is unclear. Germline CDR1 reads SGHRS; CDR2 reads YFSETQ. Trimming left V 2 bases short and J 5 bases short, with 12 bases between. The CDR3 has 14 residues.

A few counts support this clonotype. This chain connects TRBV12-3 or TRBV12-4 to TRBJ2-4, with D possibly matching TRBD2 (5 bases). The CDR3 extends over 14 amino acids. Trimming took 5 bases from V and 6 from J, leaving 14 bases between them. This CDR3 is CASSLSGIRNIQYF. The CDR3 bases are TGTGCCAGCAGTCTCTCGGGGATTAGAAACATTCAGTACTTC.

There are a few counts of this clonotype. V gene TRBV20-1 combines with J gene TRBJ1-1, with a possible D match to TRBD1 (5 bases). Germline values: CDR1 DFQATT, CDR2 SNEGSKA (reference sequence). The CDR3 has 13 amino acids. Trimming left V 3 bases short and J 4 bases short, with 12 bases between. CDR3 bases: TGCAGTGCTAGGACAAGTGGGGGCACTGAAGCTTTCTTT. Translating it yields CSARTSGGTEAFF.

This clonotype was seen many times. This rearrangement joins TRBV5-1 to TRBJ2-7; D is uncertain. V shed 2 bases and J shed 4 bases, with 19 bases lying between them. Germline CDR1 reads SGHRS; CDR2 reads YFSETQ. The CDR3 contains 16 residues. This CDR3 reads CASSLEPGRVRYEQYF. As DNA, the CDR3 is TGCGCCAGCAGCTTAGAGCCAGGACGGGTAAGATACGAGCAGTACTTC.

This sequence joins TRBV5-1 and TRBJ1-4; TRBD1 matches 7 bases. Germline CDR1 is SGHRS and CDR2 is YFSETQ. The V segment lost 3 bases and the J segment 0 bases; nucleotides outside the gene matches: 5. There are 16 residues in the CDR3. CDR3 DNA: TGCGCCAGCAGCTGGGAGGGGACAGCAACTAATGAAAAACTGTTTTTT. Its protein product is CASSWEGTATNEKLFF.

This clonotype was seen many times. This chain connects TRBV5-5 to TRBJ2-3; D is possibly TRBD2 (7 bases). V gave up 0 bases and J gave up 2 bases, with 13 bases separating them. Germline CDR1 reads SGHKS; CDR2 reads YYEKEE (reference sequence). This CDR3 contains 16 residues. The CDR3 bases are TGTGCCAGCAGCTTGGCTATGGGGGGGCTCACAGATACGCAGTATTTT. It codes for CASSLAMGGLTDTQYF.

In this sample, this clonotype turned up many times. The chain recombines TRBV11-2 with TRBJ1-2; TRBD1 is a possible D gene (5 bases). CDR3 size: 13 residues. Germline V CDR1 and CDR2: SGHAT, FQNNGV. The germline V and J ends were trimmed by 1 base and 4 bases, with 7 bases remaining between them. DNA of the CDR3: TGTGCCAGCAGCTTAGTTCAGGGCTATGGCTACACCTTC. Protein sequence: CASSLVQGYGYTF.

This clonotype showed up many times. V and J are TRBV6-1 and TRBJ2-1; D ambiguous. Germline assignment: CDR1 MNHNS and CDR2 SASEGT. Trimming took off 10 bases at V and 4 bases at J, with 11 bases between the two ends. CDR3 size: 12 residues. This CDR3 is CATHPQYNEQFF. DNA for the CDR3: TGTGCCACTCATCCACAATACAATGAGCAGTTCTTC.

This clonotype was counted only a few times. The chain combines TRBV20-1 with TRBJ1-1; maybe TRBD1 (5 bases). The ends were cut back, 6 bases at V and 6 bases at J, with 26 bases in the middle. CDR3 length: 16 amino acids. Germline V gives CDR1 DFQATT, CDR2 SNEGSKA (reference sequence). CDR3 loop: CSALSGWEGSRPEAFF. CDR3 coding DNA: TGCAGTGCCCTATCTGGATGGGAGGGGAGTCGCCCTGAAGCTTTCTTT.

The DNA for the CDR3 is TGTGCCAGCAGCCAAGAGGGGAGCGGGAGGGCCTTGAATGAGCAGTTCTTC. Its protein is CASSQEGSGRALNEQFF. V usage is TRBV4-2 and J usage is TRBJ2-1, with 10 bases aligning to TRBD2. Germline lookup yields CDR1 LGHNA and CDR2 YNFKEQ. J lost 7 bases, V lost 0 bases, and 9 bases had no gene match. This CDR3 spans 17 amino acids.

This clonotype was detected only a few times. The V call is TRBV15, the J call TRBJ2-1; D may correspond to TRBD1 or TRBD2 (5 bases each). Germline CDR1 reads LNHNV; CDR2 reads YYDKDF (reference sequence). There are 13 residues in the CDR3. Trimming pared 6 bases from V and 7 bases from J, leaving 13 bases between. Here the CDR3 reads CATSEGLGNEQFF. CDR3 nucleotide sequence: TGTGCCACCAGTGAGGGGCTCGGAAATGAGCAGTTCTTC.